This T cell receptor beta chain was found in a study of T cell responses to AZD1222 COVID-19 vaccine. Whole-study findings and limits: Spike-specific TCR breadth and depth went up after people got two AZD1222 doses. There were vaccine-associated CD4 TCRs across spike, dominant at 160-218 and 743-854. Repertoire sampling occurred only after the peak T cell response.

Between the trimmed V and J ends, which lost 3 bases and 8 bases, there was a span of 13 bases. This CDR3 comprises 13 residues. Germline CDR1 and CDR2: MNHEY and SMNVEV (reference sequence). Data came from immunoSEQ multiplex PCR; TCRdb stores just in-frame clones and leaves some out. Counted here are 160,000 or so clones, around nine tenths occurring once; the ten biggest clones make up roughly 4%. Worth noting for this clone: Antigen unknown.

The source is an adult who received the AZD1222 COVID-19 vaccine. This chain uses TRBV27 with TRBJ1-2; perhaps TRBD1 as D (6 bases). Sequencing was performed on peripheral blood, taken 28 days after the second AZD1222 dose. This CDR3 reads CASSFQTGGGYTF. CDR3 coding DNA: TGTGCCAGCAGTTTCCAGACAGGTGGAGGCTACACCTTC.